The 14 T cell receptor beta chains in this list originate from one sample, sequenced in a study of blood T cells in healthy people across ages. Combining a sample-barcoded 5' primer with a J-beta primer mix, a second PCR ran for about 6 to 12 cycles. One entry per CDR3 protein, called by TCRdb with MiXCR from the 5' RACE reads. The sample holds hundreds of thousands of distinct CDR3 sequences, roughly 30% seen once. The specimen sequenced was blood. These receptors all come from a woman at least 80 years old in good health.

This clonotype was counted between two and nine times. The rearrangement uses TRBV3-1 and TRBJ1-6, with TRBD1 as a possible D gene (5 bases). The germline V and J ends were trimmed by 1 base and 6 bases, with 7 bases remaining between them. Germline CDR1 and CDR2: LGHDT and YNNKEL (reference sequence). This CDR3 contains 14 residues. This chain's CDR3 is CASSQGTSNSPLHF. Here the CDR3 DNA reads TGTGCCAGCAGCCAAGGGACAAGTAATTCACCCCTCCACTTT.

As concerns this clonotype: Compared with germline, one end of the junction differs, possibly owing to a read error. This sequence joins TRBV27 and TRBJ1-5; D gene ambiguous. CDR1 is MNHEY and CDR2 is SMNVEV in the germline V gene (reference sequence). The CDR3 contains 15 residues. CDR3 sequence (DNA): TGTGTCAGCAGTTTATCGCGGGCAGGCAATCAGCCCCAGCATTTT. Translation gives CVSSLSRAGNQPQHF.

This clonotype has at least ten counts. The CDR3 region is CASSQGVLAGAMSTDTQYF. The CDR3 coding sequence is TGCGCCAGCAGCCAAGGAGTCCTAGCGGGGGCTATGAGCACAGATACGCAGTATTTT. J is TRBJ2-3 and V is TRBV4-3, with TRBD2 matching over 10 bases. CDR1 is LGHNA, CDR2 YSLEER, per germline. J gave up 0 bases and V 1 base, and 10 bases lay outside the gene matches. This CDR3 contains 19 residues.

This clonotype was counted ten times or more. V usage is TRBV20-1 and J usage is TRBJ2-7; 10 bases are a match to TRBD1. The V and J ends lost 4 bases and 2 bases, in that order; junction bases with no gene match: 2. CDR3 length: 13 amino acids. The V gene's germline CDR1 is DFQATT and CDR2 SNEGSKA (reference sequence). CDR3 loop: CSAKDRGPYEQYF. In DNA, the CDR3 is TGCAGTGCTAAAGACAGGGGGCCCTACGAGCAGTACTTC.

Comments on this clonotype: A clone one base away is much larger, so this may be a read error. This chain links TRBV7-9 with TRBJ2-7; 8 bases map to TRBD1. CDR3 length equals 14 residues. The V gene's germline CDR1 is SEHNR and CDR2 FQNEAQ (reference sequence). The CDR3 DNA reads as TGTGCCTGCAGCTTAGATACCACAGGGGGCGAGCAGTACTTC. Translation: CACSLDTTGGEQYF.

J is TRBJ2-4 and V is TRBV7-2; tentatively, D is TRBD1 or TRBD2 (6 bases each). This CDR3 is built from 16 residues. Trimming pared 5 bases from V and 1 base from J, leaving 15 bases between. The germline gives CDR1 SGHTA, CDR2 FQGNSA. CDR3 nucleotide sequence: TGTGCCAGCAGCGATAGCCGGAGGGGGGCCAAAAACATTCAGTACTTC. The encoded protein is CASSDSRRGAKNIQYF.

The chain has TRBV5-8 and TRBJ2-1; D not certain. CDR3 length: 16 amino acids. CDR1 and CDR2 (germline): SGHTS, YDEGEE. Trimming took off 3 bases at V and 0 bases at J, with 13 bases between the two ends. The CDR3 sequence: CASSSLGKGSYNEQFF. CDR3 bases: TGTGCCAGCAGCTCGTTGGGGAAGGGCTCCTACAATGAGCAGTTCTTC. Combining the CDR3 with reference TRBV5-8 and TRBJ2-1 gives the whole variable domain EAGVTQSPTHLIKTRGQQATLRCSPISGHTSVYWYQQALGLGLQFLLWYDEGEERNRGNFPPRFSGRQFPNYSSELNVNALELEDSALYLCASSSLGKGSYNEQFFGPGTRLTVL.

This clonotype was seen only a few times. This may stem from a read error, because a much larger clone lies one nucleotide away. V is TRBV29-1 and J is TRBJ1-2, with 8 positions matching TRBD1. The CDR3 covers 12 residues. CDR1 is SQVTM and CDR2 is ANQGSEA in the germline V gene. For the CDR3, the DNA is TGCAGCGTGGACGGGACAGGCTATGACTACACCTTC. Protein sequence: CSVDGTGYDYTF.

This clonotype was counted ten times or more. The chain uses TRBV5-4 and TRBJ2-5; possibly TRBD1 or TRBD2 for D (5 bases each). From germline, CDR1 is SGHNT and CDR2 YYREEE (reference sequence). The CDR3 is 16 residues long. Trimming left V 0 bases short and J 5 bases short, with 17 bases between. In DNA, the CDR3 is TGTGCCAGCAGCTTGGGCGCAGGGACGGGGATGGAGACCCAGTACTTC. It specifies CASSLGAGTGMETQYF.

J is TRBJ2-5 and V is TRBV6-5; D is perhaps TRBD2 (5 bases). This CDR3 comprises 16 residues. The V end was cut by 5 bases, the J end by 6 bases, with 22 bases between. CDR1 is MNHEY, CDR2 SVGAGI, per germline. The CDR3 sequence: CASSTSPGGRGKTQYF. CDR3 in DNA: TGTGCCAGCAGTACGTCCCCCGGAGGCCGGGGAAAGACCCAGTACTTC.

CDR3 sequence reads: CASSEIGNRAETQYF. The CDR3 DNA sequence: TGTGCCAGCAGTGAAATTGGGAATAGAGCCGAGACCCAGTACTTC. V gene TRBV6-1 combines with J gene TRBJ2-5; D ambiguous. Per germline, CDR1 MNHNS and CDR2 SASEGT. V was trimmed by 2 bases and J by 5 bases, leaving 15 bases between them. The CDR3 runs to 15 residues.

In this sample, this clonotype turned up many times. This chain connects TRBV7-2 to TRBJ2-5; no clear D. The CDR3 is 14 amino acids. V lost 5 bases, J lost 5 bases, and 15 bases lay in between. Germline V gives CDR1 SGHTA, CDR2 FQGNSA. In nucleotides, the CDR3 is TGTGCCAGCAGCGAAACCCCGGCGCCGGAGACCCAGTACTTC. Its protein product is CASSETPAPETQYF.

There are a few counts of this clonotype. This may be a read error: a much more frequent sequence differs by one nucleotide. The chain carries TRBV5-1 and TRBJ2-3; D possibly uses TRBD1 or TRBD2 (5 bases each). CDR3 length: 14 amino acids. Germline V gene lookup returns CDR1 SGHRS and CDR2 YFSETQ. Trimming took 4 bases from V and 0 from J, leaving 9 bases between them. CDR3 in DNA: TGCGCCAGCAGCGGGGACGACAGCACAGATACGCAGTATTTT. Translated: CASSGDDSTDTQYF.

The chain recombines TRBV20-1 with TRBJ1-1; perhaps TRBD1 as D (6 bases). Germline V gene data show CDR1 as DFQATT and CDR2 as SNEGSKA (reference sequence). This CDR3 spans 14 amino acids. CDR3 protein: CSAALQGRTAQAFF. As DNA, the CDR3 is TGCAGCGCAGCACTACAGGGACGGACAGCTCAAGCTTTCTTT.